Each of the 17 T cell receptor beta chains below was sequenced from the same sample in a study of T cell responses to AZD1222 COVID-19 vaccine. The protocol was immunoSEQ multiplex PCR, while the TCRdb copy is restricted to in-frame clones and leaves out a portion. The table records more than 95,000 clones, about nine tenths of them present only once. Here the sequenced sample was peripheral blood, taken on day 0 of AZD1222 vaccination. These receptors came from an adult in good health.

The rearrangement links TRBV19 to TRBJ2-7, with 8 positions matching TRBD1. The CDR3 length is 15 residues. Germline-derived CDR1 and CDR2 are LNHDA and SQIVND (reference sequence). The V segment lost 9 bases and the J segment 1 base; nucleotides outside the gene matches: 11. CDR3 nucleotide sequence: TGTGCCAGCTCCGGCCGGAGGGACAGGTCCTACGAGCAGTACTTC. Translation gives CASSGRRDRSYEQYF.

V and J are TRBV5-1 and TRBJ2-3; D gene ambiguous. Germline CDR1 and CDR2: SGHRS and YFSETQ. The CDR3 length is 13 residues. The V gene lost 2 bases and the J gene lost 5 bases, with 9 bases spanning the gap. CDR3 amino acids: CASSFSGGDTQYF. The CDR3 DNA follows: TGCGCCAGCAGCTTCTCTGGCGGAGATACGCAGTATTTT.

The chain combines TRBV2 with TRBJ1-2; D gene ambiguous. This CDR3 is 14 amino acids long. V dropped 7 bases and J dropped 5 bases, with 17 bases sitting between them. The germline V gene has CDR1 SNHLY and CDR2 FYNNEI. This CDR3 reads CASIGEGERYGYTF. The CDR3 coding sequence is TGTGCCAGCATTGGGGAAGGCGAACGTTATGGCTACACCTTC. The full variable domain, with the rest looked up from reference TRBV2 and TRBJ1-2, is EPEVTQTPSHQVTQMGQEVILRCVPISNHLYFYWYRQILGQKVEFLVSFYNNEISEKSEIFDDQFSVERPDGSNFTLKIRSTKLEDSAMYFCASIGEGERYGYTFGSGTRLTVV.

The chain carries TRBV19 and TRBJ2-3; 9 bases align to TRBD2. The length of the CDR3 is 17 residues. Trimming removed 1 base from V and 0 bases from J; junction bases left unmatched: 5. Germline CDR1 and CDR2: LNHDA and SQIVND (reference sequence). The CDR3 DNA reads as TGTGCCAGTAGTATAGGCCTAGCGGGGACTAGCACAGATACGCAGTATTTT. It is translated as CASSIGLAGTSTDTQYF.

Here the CDR3 reads CAGQGFSEQFF. The CDR3 DNA reads as TGTGCCGGCCAGGGGTTCAGCGAGCAGTTCTTC. This chain connects TRBV6-5 to TRBJ2-1; possible D gene TRBD1, 6 bases. The CDR3 has 11 residues. Trimming stripped 11 bases from V and 10 bases from J, with 15 bases between. CDR1 is MNHEY, CDR2 SVGAGI, per germline.

CDR3 in amino acids: CASSHPFPRGAGTGELFF. The CDR3 nucleotides read TGTGCCAGCAGCCATCCATTCCCTAGGGGCGCGGGGACCGGGGAGCTGTTTTTT. The gene calls are TRBV4-2 and TRBJ2-2; possible D gene TRBD2, 6 bases. V was cut by 3 bases and J by 5 bases, with 22 bases left in between. The CDR3 is 18 residues long. Germline lookup yields CDR1 LGHNA and CDR2 YNFKEQ.

The V call is TRBV20-1, the J call TRBJ1-1, with D unresolved. Deletions cut 3 bases from V and 1 base from J, with 12 bases between. Germline values: CDR1 DFQATT, CDR2 SNEGSKA (reference sequence). The CDR3 extends over 14 amino acids. The CDR3 protein is CSASRPGTNTEAFF. The CDR3 nucleotides read TGCAGTGCTAGTCGACCGGGAACGAACACTGAAGCTTTCTTT.

The chain links TRBV28 to TRBJ2-3; no clear D. Germline-derived CDR1 and CDR2 are MDHEN and SYDVKM. The CDR3 loop spans 12 amino acids. V was shortened by 5 bases and J by 5 bases, with 8 bases between the two germline ends. This CDR3 reads CASSSPKDTQYF. DNA of the CDR3: TGTGCCAGCAGTAGTCCCAAAGATACGCAGTATTTT.

The table lists this clone with a count of one. V gene TRBV19 combines with J gene TRBJ2-5; 7 bases agree with TRBD1. With 7 bases clipped from V and 5 bases from J, the junction kept 10 bases outside the gene matches. CDR1 is LNHDA and CDR2 is SQIVND in the germline V gene (reference sequence). This CDR3 contains 14 residues. The CDR3 bases are TGTGCCAGTATGGGGAGACAGGGCGAGGAGACCCAGTACTTC. Amino acids: CASMGRQGEETQYF.

The chain has TRBV7-9 and TRBJ1-2, with no clear D. V gave up 1 base and J gave up 4 bases, with 13 bases separating them. The CDR3 loop spans 15 amino acids. Per germline, CDR1 SEHNR and CDR2 FQNEAQ (reference sequence). The CDR3 DNA follows: TGTGCCAGCAGCTTAGTGGCTTCCTATGGCTATGGCTACACCTTC. This translates into CASSLVASYGYGYTF.

This clone has just a few counts. The rearrangement links TRBV28 to TRBJ2-1; the D gene is possibly TRBD2 (5 bases). CDR3 size: 14 residues. Trimming cost V 6 bases and J 1 base, with 10 bases left between them. Germline loops: CDR1 MDHEN, CDR2 SYDVKM. The chain's CDR3 is CASSRGLSYNEQFF. The CDR3 DNA sequence: TGTGCCAGCAGCCGGGGTTTGTCCTACAATGAGCAGTTCTTC.

The chain recombines TRBV7-9 with TRBJ2-5; 7 nucleotides match TRBD1. The V gene end was trimmed by 3 bases and the J gene end by 4 bases; junction bases not matched to a gene: 8. This CDR3 is 15 amino acids long. Germline CDR1 is SEHNR and CDR2 is FQNEAQ (reference sequence). CDR3 coding DNA: TGTGCCAGCAGCTTCGTAAGGGGGCAGGGAGAGACCCAGTACTTC. This gives the protein CASSFVRGQGETQYF.

The rearrangement links TRBV19 to TRBJ1-1; weak D call: TRBD1 (6 bases). The ends were cut back, 9 bases at V and 0 bases at J, with 11 bases in the middle. CDR1 is LNHDA, CDR2 SQIVND, per germline (reference sequence). This CDR3 has 13 amino acids. The CDR3 nucleotides are TGTGCCAGCTCGGACAGAGTGAACACTGAAGCTTTCTTT. Translated: CASSDRVNTEAFF.

This rearrangement joins TRBV6-5 to TRBJ2-2; D is tentatively TRBD1 or TRBD2 (6 bases each). CDR3 size: 15 residues. Trimming removed 5 bases at V and 2 bases at J, with 12 bases between. Germline V gene data show CDR1 as MNHEY and CDR2 as SVGAGI. In nucleotides, the CDR3 is TGTGCCAGCAGTACAGGGACTGGAAACACCGGGGAGCTGTTTTTT. This codes for CASSTGTGNTGELFF.

This clone was detected once. The rearrangement uses TRBV21-1 and TRBJ2-1; whether TRBD1, the table's D call, matches the DNA was not checked. TRBV21-1 is labeled a pseudogene. The CDR3 has 15 amino acids. Here the CDR3 reads CASSNGGLTNNEQFF. The DNA for the CDR3 is TGTGCCAGCAGCAATGGTGGTCTGACAAACAATGAGCAGTTCTTC.

J is TRBJ2-5 and V is TRBV24-1; TRBD2 matches at 11 bases. The V gene end was trimmed by 6 bases and the J gene end by 4 bases; junction bases not matched to a gene: 6. Looked up from germline, CDR1 is KGHDR and CDR2 is SFDVKD. The CDR3 spans 15 residues. The DNA of the CDR3 is TGTGCCACCAGTCTGGGTCTAGCGGGAGGAGAGACCCAGTACTTC. Translating gives CATSLGLAGGETQYF.

For this clone: A read error may produce the germline difference seen at one junction end. The genes are TRBV7-7 and TRBJ1-3; D gene ambiguous. The CDR3 sequence is 15 residues long. The germline CDR1 and CDR2 sequences are SSHAT and FNYEAQ (reference sequence). CDR3 DNA: TGTGCTAGCAGCTTAGAGCCAGGAGAAGGAAACACCATATATTTT. This codes for CASSLEPGEGNTIYF.